This is a list of T cell receptor beta chains from one sample in a study of blood T cell repertoires in COVID-19. TCRdb's table, derived via immunoSEQ multiplex PCR, lists solely in-frame clones and lacks some. Of roughly 180,000 clones listed, approximately 80% are singletons. Material: peripheral blood. These receptors were obtained from a human donor in a cohort sampled during active COVID-19. CDR3s include the opening cysteine and the closing phenylalanine or tryptophan. The order of the fields is V gene, clone size, CDR3 length, CDR3 protein. Not all rows give a size; the values are once, few, many and, for expanded clones, a class.

TRBV11-2,NA,15,CASSLEGGSNQPQHF
TRBV19,NA,14,CASSIAGGQDEQFF
TRBV7-8,NA,12,CASSTDRDEQYF
TRBV3-1/TRBV3-2,NA,14,CASSQARDSFEQYF
TRBV30,NA,18,CAWSVPRGGRTANTEAFF
TRBV5-6,NA,11,CASSFNGELFF
TRBV4-1,NA,16,CASRLDEVSYNSPLHF
TRBV6-5,NA,14,CASSYGTGGSGYTF
TRBV7-9,NA,13,CASSSLVADTQYF
TRBV20-1,NA,8,CSPNEQFF
TRBV5-1,NA,16,CASSPQRPSGFLEQFF
TRBV10-3,NA,14,CAISGGQGNEKLFF
TRBV7-8,NA,15,CASSFGGQTNEKLFF
TRBV7-9,NA,13,CASSLGTVDTIYF
TRBV18,NA,15,CASSLGTENTGELFF
TRBV7-2,NA,14,CASSLTGANTEAFF
TRBV9,NA,16,CASSVSPVLSSYEQYF
TRBV6-5,NA,12,CASSYGGHLAFF
TRBV2,NA,14,CASSDRGPGNTIYF
TRBV27,NA,16,CASSLSKGFPNQPQHF
TRBV3-1/TRBV3-2,NA,16,CASSQERLSGNTEAFF
TRBV12-5,few,13,CASGPRGGDTQYF
TRBV9,few,14,CASSVTGQNTEAFF
TRBV5-5,NA,14,CASSPRTVDQPQHF
TRBV5-1,NA,15,CASSLVTGSSYEQYF
TRBV3-1/TRBV3-2,NA,14,CASSQDQTGYGYTF
TRBV7-9,NA,11,CASSQRYEQYF
TRBV7-9,NA,12,CASSPPQAEAFF
TRBV29-1,few,13,CSVYLRGDQPQHF
TRBV19,NA,14,CASSISRGDQPQHF
TRBV6-6,few,13,CASSHTENTEAFF
TRBV6-6,NA,14,CASSYRDSRETQYF
TRBV15,NA,14,CATSTSSGDYEQYF
TRBV7-9,NA,16,CASSLSFSGGDNEQFF
TRBV27,NA,18,CASSYRDRGIQGCYGYTF
TRBV9,NA,14,CASSAQTGYTEAFF
TRBV7-9,NA,15,CASSDRLAGAREQYF
TRBV7-9,NA,16,CASSRGSGAMNTEAFF
TRBV6-5,NA,14,CASSYPSNTGELFF
TRBV4-1,NA,18,CASSQDPAPQGAGNTIYF